These 29 T cell receptor beta chains were sequenced from one sample in a study of T cell repertoires in cytomegalovirus infection. From the reads, TCRdb called clonotypes with MiXCR, one entry per CDR3 protein. The sample has around 450,000 distinct CDR3 sequences; under 40% are singletons. What was sequenced was PBMCs. The receptors stem from a human donor in good health (CMV status not recorded). Some clones in this sample may be carry-over from other donors' samples.

This chain links TRBV7-9 with TRBJ2-5; D remains ambiguous. V lost 0 bases and J lost 0, with 5 bases in between. Germline assignment: CDR1 SEHNR and CDR2 FQNEAQ (reference sequence). This CDR3 has 14 residues. The CDR3 protein is CASSLAAYQETQYF. The CDR3 DNA is TGTGCCAGCAGCTTAGCAGCGTACCAAGAGACCCAGTACTTC.

This clonotype was detected only a few times. V usage is TRBV12-3 or TRBV12-4 and J usage is TRBJ2-1; 7 nucleotides match TRBD2. The CDR3 contains 15 residues. Trimming cost V 3 bases and J 9 bases; bases outside gene matches: 11. The CDR3 here is CASSLPSGQRGEQFF. CDR3 in DNA: TGTGCCAGCAGTTTGCCTAGCGGCCAGCGGGGTGAGCAGTTCTTC.

The DNA of the CDR3 is TGTGCCAGCAGCCAGGGGACTATGCCTAACAATGAGCAGTTCTTC. This gives the protein CASSQGTMPNNEQFF. The V gene is TRBV6-1, the J gene TRBJ2-1; D is possibly TRBD2 (7 bases). CDR1 and CDR2 from the germline V gene are MNHNS and SASEGT. The CDR3 contains 15 residues. Trimming cost V 6 bases and J 5 bases, with 17 bases left between them.

This clonotype was recorded a few times. The chain combines TRBV7-6 with TRBJ2-1; 8 bases align to TRBD2. With V trimmed by 8 bases and J by 3 bases, 9 bases remained unmatched. This CDR3 contains 15 residues. Germline CDR1 SGHVS, CDR2 FNYEAQ. The CDR3 here is CASSLYAGGYNEQFF. Written as DNA, the CDR3 is TGTGCCAGCTCGCTTTATGCGGGGGGCTACAATGAGCAGTTCTTC.

This chain links TRBV12-3 or TRBV12-4 with TRBJ2-1; 13 positions match TRBD2. Trimming at V came to 10 bases and at J to 8 bases, leaving 11 bases not matched to a gene. CDR3 length: 15 residues. CDR3 sequence: CAIRRLAGGLDEQFF. In nucleotides, the CDR3 is TGTGCCATCAGGAGACTAGCGGGGGGCCTCGATGAGCAGTTCTTC.

This clonotype was counted many times. This sequence joins TRBV7-8 and TRBJ2-7, with D maybe TRBD1 (6 bases). Germline V gene sequence: CDR1 SGHVS, CDR2 FQNEAQ. Trimming removed 5 bases from V and 2 bases from J, with 10 bases in between. This CDR3 is 13 amino acids long. The CDR3 protein is CASSVGQTYEQYF. The CDR3 DNA follows: TGTGCCAGCAGCGTGGGACAAACCTACGAGCAGTACTTC.

This chain links TRBV5-4 with TRBJ2-7, with D unresolved. This CDR3 spans 14 amino acids. In germline, CDR1 is SGHNT, CDR2 YYREEE (reference sequence). Trimming took off 0 bases at V and 6 bases at J, with 13 bases between the two ends. The CDR3 DNA reads TGTGCCAGCAGCTTGGGCTCGATGTCAGCCGAGCAGTACTTC. It specifies CASSLGSMSAEQYF.

The sample holds many counts of this clonotype. The gene calls are TRBV7-6 and TRBJ2-7; the match to TRBD2 covers 8 bases. The CDR3 loop spans 17 amino acids. Looked up from germline, CDR1 is SGHVS and CDR2 is FNYEAQ. V was clipped by 4 bases and J by 7 bases; unmatched bases: 18. The CDR3 region has the DNA TGTGCCAGCAGCTCAAGCCCGGGACTAGTGGGGATCAGGGAGCAGTACTTC. It translates to CASSSSPGLVGIREQYF.

Notes on this clonotype: A much larger clone differs from this one at a single base, so this may be a read error. The chain joins TRBV7-2 to TRBJ2-3; TRBD2 agrees at 10 bases. The length of the CDR3 is 15 residues. Germline values: CDR1 SGHTA, CDR2 FQGNSA. DNA of the CDR3: TGTGCCAGCAGCTTAGCTAGCGGGGGGACAGATACGAAGTATTTT. Translation: CASSLASGGTDTKYF.

Worth noting for this clonotype: A junction end diverges from the germline sequence, so it may reflect a read error. The J gene is TRBJ2-3, the V gene TRBV9; 10 bases agree with TRBD2. Germline lookup yields CDR1 SGDLS and CDR2 YYNGEE. The CDR3 length is 18 residues. In DNA, the CDR3 is TGTGTCAGCAGCGTAGAGGGCGTAGCGGGGGGCGGCACAGATACGCAGTATTTT. Translated: CVSSVEGVAGGGTDTQYF. The full variable domain, in which reference TRBV9 and TRBJ2-3 provide the parts outside the CDR3, is DSGVTQTPKHLITATGQRVTLRCSPRSGDLSVYWYQQSLDQGLQFLIQYYNGEERAKGNILERFSAQQFPDLHSELNLSSLELGDSALYFCVSSVEGVAGGGTDTQYFGPGTRLTVL.

The chain employs TRBV19 and TRBJ2-2; no reliable D call. The CDR3 is 14 amino acids. Germline CDR1 LNHDA, CDR2 SQIVND (reference sequence). The V and J ends lost 7 bases and 0 bases respectively, with 9 bases between them. CDR3 sequence: CASMRNPNTGELFF. The CDR3 DNA reads as TGTGCCAGTATGAGGAACCCGAACACCGGGGAGCTGTTTTTT.

The chain carries TRBV28 and TRBJ2-7, with a possible D match to TRBD1 (6 bases). CDR1 is MDHEN, CDR2 SYDVKM, per germline. The CDR3 has 13 residues. Trimming left V 5 bases short and J 3 bases short, with 11 bases between. The CDR3 nucleotides read TGTGCCAGCAGTGCACGGACAGACTACGAGCAGTACTTC. This encodes CASSARTDYEQYF.

This sequence joins TRBV20-1 and TRBJ2-3; 8 bases match TRBD2. Germline loops: CDR1 DFQATT, CDR2 SNEGSKA (reference sequence). Trimming took 5 bases from V and 2 from J; bases not matched to a gene: 3. The CDR3 consists of 13 residues. The CDR3 loop is CSAVAGNTDTQYF. The CDR3 coding sequence is TGCAGTGCTGTAGCGGGGAACACAGATACGCAGTATTTT.

V and J are TRBV4-1 and TRBJ1-1; D is possibly TRBD1 (5 bases). CDR1 is MGHRA and CDR2 is YSYEKL in the germline V gene. Trimming shortened V by 2 bases and J by 7 bases, and 14 bases separated the two germline ends. CDR3 size: 14 residues. The CDR3 DNA follows: TGCGCCAGCAGCCAAATCCAGGGTGGCAATGAAGCTTTCTTT. Encoded protein: CASSQIQGGNEAFF.

The chain joins TRBV20-1 to TRBJ1-1; the D is unclear. CDR1 and CDR2 from the germline V gene are DFQATT and SNEGSKA (reference sequence). With 5 bases removed from V and 4 bases from J, the gap between germline ends came to 14 bases. CDR3 length: 13 residues. Written as DNA, the CDR3 is TGCAGTGCTGCTGAGGGCGAACTCACTGAAGCTTTCTTT. As protein: CSAAEGELTEAFF.

This clonotype was recorded many times. Relative to the germline gene, one junction end is altered; a read error may explain this. V usage is TRBV12-3 or TRBV12-4 and J usage is TRBJ1-2; D not certain. The CDR3 spans 12 residues. DNA for the CDR3: TGTGCCAGCAGTATAAGGTCTTTTACGCCCGACTTC. It is translated as CASSIRSFTPDF.

The chain combines TRBV5-1 with TRBJ1-5; 7 positions match TRBD1. V trimming: 4 bases; J trimming: 7 bases; junction bases outside the gene matches: 11. The CDR3 loop spans 15 amino acids. Germline V CDR1 and CDR2: SGHRS, YFSETQ. The CDR3 sequence: CASSPEGDRQQPQHF. CDR3 sequence (DNA): TGCGCCAGCAGCCCCGAAGGGGACAGACAACAGCCCCAGCATTTT.

This clonotype was seen at least ten times. The chain uses TRBV19 and TRBJ1-6; 8 nucleotides agree with TRBD1. Germline V gene lookup returns CDR1 LNHDA and CDR2 SQIVND (reference sequence). J was trimmed by 7 bases and V by 3 bases; bases with no gene match: 11. There are 17 residues in the CDR3. In DNA form, the CDR3 reads TGTGCCAGTAGTATCGAACGGGACAGGCTTGGGAATTCACCCCTCCACTTT. This codes for CASSIERDRLGNSPLHF.

The gene calls are TRBV12-3 or TRBV12-4 and TRBJ1-1, with 7 bases lining up with TRBD1. CDR3 length: 14 amino acids. The V and J ends lost 4 bases and 5 bases, in that order; junction bases with no gene match: 7. CDR3 DNA sequence: TGTGCCAGCAGTTACAGGGGAACGTGGACTGAAGCTTTCTTT. Its translation is CASSYRGTWTEAFF.

The table lists this clonotype with a few counts. This sequence joins TRBV19 and TRBJ1-6; the match to TRBD1 covers 7 bases. V trimming: 6 bases; J trimming: 9 bases; junction bases outside the gene matches: 11. The CDR3 sequence is 15 residues long. Germline-derived CDR1 and CDR2 are LNHDA and SQIVND (reference sequence). The CDR3 DNA sequence: TGTGCCAGTAGACCCGGGACAGCCATGGGTTCACCCCTCCACTTT. It translates to CASRPGTAMGSPLHF.

The gene calls are TRBV7-2 and TRBJ2-4; tentatively, D is TRBD1 (5 bases). The CDR3 spans 17 residues. Trimming pared 1 base from V and 0 bases from J, leaving 13 bases between. Germline CDR1 reads SGHTA; CDR2 reads FQGNSA. The CDR3 spells CASSLDGAAIAKNIQYF. The CDR3 region has the DNA TGTGCCAGCAGCTTAGATGGGGCAGCAATAGCCAAAAACATTCAGTACTTC.

This clonotype came up a few times. This sequence joins TRBV6-6 and TRBJ1-4; D ambiguous. Germline CDR1 is MNHNY and CDR2 is SVGAGI (reference sequence). The CDR3 extends over 11 amino acids. The CDR3 sequence: CACATNEKLFF. Written as DNA, the CDR3 is TGTGCATGCGCAACTAATGAAAAACTGTTTTTT.

The rearrangement joins TRBV6-1 to TRBJ1-5; 8 bases align to TRBD1. This CDR3 has 18 residues. Germline CDR1 reads MNHNS; CDR2 reads SASEGT. J was trimmed by 0 bases and V by 8 bases; bases with no gene match: 15. CDR3 amino acids: CASGDRGSSTYSNQPQHF. For the CDR3, the DNA is TGTGCCAGCGGAGACAGGGGCTCCTCGACCTATAGCAATCAGCCCCAGCATTTT.

The V and J genes are TRBV7-2 and TRBJ1-2; D uncertain. V lost 5 bases and J 7 bases, leaving 20 bases between the germline ends. The CDR3 consists of 15 residues. The germline CDR1 and CDR2 sequences are SGHTA and FQGNSA. This CDR3 is CASSPRETNGFGYTF. CDR3 DNA sequence: TGTGCCAGCAGCCCCCGGGAGACCAACGGGTTTGGCTACACCTTC.

The chain has TRBV27 and TRBJ2-7, with D perhaps assigned TRBD1 or TRBD2 (8 bases each). Trimming left V 3 bases short and J 5 bases short, with 17 bases between. CDR1 is MNHEY, CDR2 SMNVEV, per germline (reference sequence). This CDR3 region has 15 residues. The CDR3 loop reads CASSFSGTGRDEQYF. The CDR3 DNA sequence: TGTGCCAGCAGTTTTAGCGGGACAGGACGCGACGAGCAGTACTTC.

Only a few counts were recorded for this clonotype. The chain recombines TRBV20-1 with TRBJ1-6; TRBD1 matches 12 bases. V lost 5 bases, J lost 9 bases, and 5 bases stayed unmatched. The CDR3 totals 14 residues. Germline CDR1 and CDR2: DFQATT and SNEGSKA (reference sequence). The CDR3 loop is CSARDRGRGSPLHF. CDR3 bases: TGCAGTGCTCGGGACAGGGGGCGTGGTTCACCCCTCCACTTT.

This clonotype turned up a few times. The chain carries TRBV28 and TRBJ1-2; a possible D gene is TRBD1 (5 bases). V gave up 3 bases and J gave up 5 bases, with 16 bases separating them. This CDR3 contains 15 residues. Germline CDR1 is MDHEN and CDR2 is SYDVKM. The CDR3, as DNA: TGTGCCAGCAGTTTGGGGGGGGGGGTCAGGTATGGCTACACCTTC. Translation gives CASSLGGGVRYGYTF.

The chain couples TRBV6-5 to TRBJ2-7; D is unresolved. Between the trimmed V and J ends, which lost 5 bases and 7 bases, there was a span of 12 bases. Germline assignment: CDR1 MNHEY and CDR2 SVGAGI. The CDR3 has 12 residues. In nucleotides, the CDR3 is TGTGCCAGCAGTCGCTCTATTGGAGAGCAGTACTTC. Its translation: CASSRSIGEQYF.

The chain is built from TRBV6-5 and TRBJ2-5; 9 bases agree with TRBD2. The V segment lost 2 bases and the J segment 10 bases; nucleotides outside the gene matches: 14. The germline V gene encodes CDR1 MNHEY and CDR2 SVGAGI. CDR3 length: 16 residues. The CDR3 here is CASSYPAGAGGYDQYF. The CDR3 nucleotides read TGTGCCAGCAGTTACCCGGCGGGGGCGGGGGGGTACGACCAGTACTTC.